Listed below are T cell receptor beta chains from one sample, sequenced in a study of shared clonotypes between healthy human individuals. Produced via immunoSEQ multiplex PCR; TCRdb's table is partial and in-frame only. Here the sample spans 470,000 or so clones, almost 80% being singletons. Sequencing used PBMCs. Source of these receptors: a middle-aged woman in good health. Some clones in this sample may be carry-over from other donors' samples. CDR3s include the opening cysteine and the closing phenylalanine or tryptophan. The D gene is left open where the match is weak. Size values are once, few and many counts, or a class for expanded clones, and some rows have none.

D	size	V	length	J	CDR3	DNA
-	few	TRBV18	13	TRBJ2-3	CASSRIAPDTQYF	TGTGCCAGCTCACGAATAGCTCCAGATACGCAGTATTTT
-	-	TRBV28	12	TRBJ1-5	CASSLSLQPQHF	TGTGCCAGCAGTCTGAGCCTGCAGCCCCAGCATTTT
-	-	TRBV5-4	13	TRBJ2-7	CASSSNPPYEQYF	TGTGCCAGCAGCTCGAATCCTCCCTACGAGCAGTACTTC
-	-	TRBV18	17	TRBJ2-1	CASSPRLLGGDNGEQFF	TGTGCCAGCTCACCAAGGTTATTGGGTGGGGACAATGGTGAGCAGTTCTTC
-	-	TRBV28	13	TRBJ2-7	CASSFGRTDEQYF	TGTGCCAGCAGTTTTGGGAGGACAGACGAGCAGTACTTC
TRBD2	-	TRBV5-1	17	TRBJ2-1	CASSNTRLAGAGNEQFF	TGCGCCAGCAGCAACACCAGACTAGCGGGAGCTGGCAATGAGCAGTTCTTC
-	-	TRBV19	13	TRBJ2-7	CATKSASSYEQYF	TGTGCCACCAAGTCTGCTAGCTCCTACGAGCAGTACTTC
TRBD1	-	TRBV5-1	14	TRBJ1-2	CASSLEDRGSGYTF	TGCGCCAGCAGCTTGGAGGACAGGGGGTCAGGCTACACCTTC
-	once	TRBV5-6	14	TRBJ2-5	CASSLGGEGETQYF	TGTGCCAGCAGCTTAGGCGGAGAGGGCGAGACCCAGTACTTC
TRBD2	-	TRBV5-1	15	TRBJ2-4	CASSLSSAGRNIQYF	TGCGCCAGCAGCTTGTCGTCAGCGGGGAGGAACATTCAGTACTTC
-	many	TRBV27	13	TRBJ2-1	CASSLYREGEQFF	TGTGCCAGCAGTTTATACCGGGAAGGTGAGCAGTTCTTC
TRBD2	-	TRBV5-1	17	TRBJ2-5	CASRSDIIAGEKETQYF	TGCGCCAGCAGATCGGATATTATAGCGGGAGAGAAAGAGACCCAGTACTTC
-	-	TRBV2	14	TRBJ1-4	CASTLGPTSEKLFF	TGTGCCAGCACCCTGGGGCCCACAAGCGAAAAACTGTTTTTT
-	-	TRBV4-1	15	TRBJ2-7	CASSQDLQDYNEQYF	TGCGCCAGCAGCCAAGATCTACAGGATTACAACGAGCAGTACTTC
-	-	TRBV7-8	14	TRBJ2-7	CASSRARPGYEQYF	TGTGCCAGCAGCCGAGCACGCCCGGGGTACGAGCAGTACTTC
-	-	TRBV19	14	TRBJ1-1	CASSSPGLNTEAFF	TGTGCCAGTAGTAGTCCAGGATTGAACACTGAAGCTTTCTTT
-	-	TRBV7-2	17	TRBJ2-7	CASSLAPVGGGSYEQYF	TGTGCCAGCAGCTTAGCTCCGGTAGGAGGGGGGTCCTACGAGCAGTACTTC
TRBD1	-	TRBV29-1	13	TRBJ2-7	CSVEGGGLYEQYF	TGCAGCGTTGAAGGAGGGGGCCTCTACGAGCAGTACTTC
-	few	TRBV7-2	11	TRBJ1-1	CASSLYTEAFF	TGTGCCAGCAGCCTGTATACTGAAGCTTTCTTT
-	-	TRBV28	13	TRBJ1-2	CASSRPTHYGYTF	TGTGCCAGCAGCCGACCCACCCACTATGGCTACACCTTC
-	once	TRBV21-1	13	TRBJ2-5	CASPWTDQETQYF	TGTGCCAGCCCTTGGACGGATCAAGAGACCCAGTACTTC
-	-	TRBV4-3	13	TRBJ2-7	CASSPDSPQKQYF	TGCGCCAGCAGCCCCGACAGTCCCCAGAAGCAGTACTTC